This T cell receptor beta chain was found in a study of control samples from healthy donors and cancer patients. V was trimmed by 0 bases and J by 9 bases, leaving 4 bases between them. The CDR3 is 11 residues long. Germline CDR1 and CDR2: MGHRA and YSYEKL. Data came from immunoSEQ multiplex PCR; TCRdb stores just in-frame clones and leaves some out. The sample lists under 300,000 clones; more than 65% were seen once. This receptor was taken from a woman aged 60-75 years with lung cancer. Sequencing input: PBMCs. The chain combines TRBV4-1 with TRBJ2-3; D unclear. CDR3: CASSQDRTQYF. DNA for the CDR3: TGCGCCAGCAGCCAAGATCGAACGCAGTATTTT.